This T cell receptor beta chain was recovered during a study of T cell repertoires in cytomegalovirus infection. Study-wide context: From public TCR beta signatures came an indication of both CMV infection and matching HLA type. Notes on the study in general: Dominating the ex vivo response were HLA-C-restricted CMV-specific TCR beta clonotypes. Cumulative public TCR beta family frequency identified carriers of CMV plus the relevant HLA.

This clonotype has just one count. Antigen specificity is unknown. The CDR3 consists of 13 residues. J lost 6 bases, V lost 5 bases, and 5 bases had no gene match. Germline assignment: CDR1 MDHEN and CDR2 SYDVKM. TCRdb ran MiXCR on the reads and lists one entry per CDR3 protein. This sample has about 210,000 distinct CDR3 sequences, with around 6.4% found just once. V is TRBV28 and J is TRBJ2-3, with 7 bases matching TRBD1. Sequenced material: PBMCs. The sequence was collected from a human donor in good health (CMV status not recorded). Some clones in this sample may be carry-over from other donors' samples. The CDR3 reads CASSPGQRDTQYF. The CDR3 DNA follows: TGTGCCAGCAGTCCGGGACAGCGGGATACGCAGTATTTT.